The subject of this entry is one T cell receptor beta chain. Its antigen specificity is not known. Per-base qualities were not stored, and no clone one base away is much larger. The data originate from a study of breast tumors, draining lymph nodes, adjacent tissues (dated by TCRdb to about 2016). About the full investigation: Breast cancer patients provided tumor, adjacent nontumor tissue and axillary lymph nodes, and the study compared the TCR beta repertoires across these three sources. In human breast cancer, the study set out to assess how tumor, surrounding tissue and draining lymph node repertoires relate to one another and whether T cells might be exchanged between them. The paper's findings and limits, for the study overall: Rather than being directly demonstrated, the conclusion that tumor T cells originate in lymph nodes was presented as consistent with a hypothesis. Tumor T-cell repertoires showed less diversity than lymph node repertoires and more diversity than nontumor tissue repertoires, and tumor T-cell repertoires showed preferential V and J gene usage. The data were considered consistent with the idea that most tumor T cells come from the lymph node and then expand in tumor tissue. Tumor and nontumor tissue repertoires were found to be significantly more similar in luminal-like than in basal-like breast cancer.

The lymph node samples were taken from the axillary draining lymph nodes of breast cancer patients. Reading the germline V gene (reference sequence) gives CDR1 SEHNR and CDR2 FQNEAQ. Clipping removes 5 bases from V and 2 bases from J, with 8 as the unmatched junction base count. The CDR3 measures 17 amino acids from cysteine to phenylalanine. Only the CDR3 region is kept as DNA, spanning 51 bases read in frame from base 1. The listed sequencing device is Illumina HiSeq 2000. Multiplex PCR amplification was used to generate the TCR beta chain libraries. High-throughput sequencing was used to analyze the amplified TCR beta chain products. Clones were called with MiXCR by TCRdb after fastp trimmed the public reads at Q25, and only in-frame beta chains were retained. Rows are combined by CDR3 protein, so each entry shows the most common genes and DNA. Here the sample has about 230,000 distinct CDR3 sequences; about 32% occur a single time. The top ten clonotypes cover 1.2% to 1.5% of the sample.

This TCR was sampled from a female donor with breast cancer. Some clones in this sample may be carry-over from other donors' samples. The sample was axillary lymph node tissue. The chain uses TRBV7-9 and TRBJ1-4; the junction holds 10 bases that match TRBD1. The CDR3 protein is CASSPRDRGTTNEKLFF. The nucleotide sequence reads TGTGCCAGCAGCCCCCGGGACAGGGGAACGACTAATGAAAAACTGTTTTTT.